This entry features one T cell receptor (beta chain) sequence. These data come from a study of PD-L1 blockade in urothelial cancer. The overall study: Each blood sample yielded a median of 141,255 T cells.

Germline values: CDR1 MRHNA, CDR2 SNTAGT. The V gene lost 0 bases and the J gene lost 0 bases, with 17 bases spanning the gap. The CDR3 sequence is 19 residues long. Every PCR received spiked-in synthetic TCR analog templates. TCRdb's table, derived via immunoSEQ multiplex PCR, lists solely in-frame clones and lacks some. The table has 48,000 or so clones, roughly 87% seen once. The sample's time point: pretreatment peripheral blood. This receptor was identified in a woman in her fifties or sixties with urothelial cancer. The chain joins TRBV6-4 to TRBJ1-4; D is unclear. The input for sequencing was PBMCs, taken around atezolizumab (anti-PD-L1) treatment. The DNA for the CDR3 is TGTGCCAGCAGTGACTCGACGTACAGATATATCACAACTAATGAAAAACTGTTTTTT. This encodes CASSDSTYRYITTNEKLFF.